The present TCR beta chain was sequenced within a study of technical replicates of blood from several donors. The data were produced by immunoSEQ multiplex PCR, yet TCRdb's version contains in-frame clones alone and is incomplete. The profile covers 91,000 or so clones, with 95% appearing a single time and around 0.21% taken by the ten largest. Sequenced material: T cells isolated from PBMCs. This receptor was obtained from a human donor in good health.

As DNA, the CDR3 is TGTGCCAGCAGCCGTGGAGCGGGGGTAGGTACAGATACGCAGTATTTT. Its translation: CASSRGAGVGTDTQYF. The V gene is TRBV9, the J gene TRBJ2-3; 8 positions agree with TRBD2. The V gene end was trimmed by 4 bases and the J gene end by 3 bases; junction bases not matched to a gene: 10. The V gene's germline CDR1 is SGDLS and CDR2 YYNGEE. The CDR3 covers 16 residues.